Sequencing of this T cell receptor beta chain was carried out in a study of OX40 agonist ivuxolimab in advanced cancers. Findings and limits, study-wide: Circulating CD4+ and CD8+ T cells showed clonal expansion by week 6 at 0.1 to 3.0 mg/kg. Certain nonresponders likewise exhibited a low normalized T-cell clonal expansion.

This table comes from immunoSEQ multiplex PCR, and its TCRdb copy is limited to in-frame clones, with some not included. The sample carries tens of thousands of clones, 75% to 85% recorded once. Per germline, CDR1 SGDLS and CDR2 YYNGEE. V was trimmed by 3 bases and J by 1 base, leaving 16 bases between them. The CDR3 has 16 residues. In regard to this clone: Its specificity is not known.

Patients who had autoimmune disease history or got systemic immunosuppression were left out. Samples were taken at baseline and on day 1 of cycles 4 and 7. Sequencing used CD4+ or CD8+ T cells sorted from blood, obtained in a trial of the OX40 agonist ivuxolimab. This clonotype originated in an adult with an advanced solid tumor such as melanoma, head and neck, liver or kidney cancer. This chain links TRBV9 with TRBJ1-2; D is uncertain. The CDR3 loop reads CASSGPLRGRNYGYTF. Written as DNA, the CDR3 is TGTGCCAGCAGCGGACCCCTCCGCGGCCGTAACTATGGCTACACCTTC.